This TCR beta chain appears in the sequencing data of a study of post-analysis software for immune sequencing data. Study background: Relapsing-remitting, secondary progressive and progressive-relapsing multiple sclerosis were all included among the disease courses. Overall study findings and caveats: Analysis by F measure revealed that same-batch samples clustered strongly together. Controls had lower frequencies than patients of about five TRBV segments, which included TRBV5-6, TRBV5-1 and TRBV20-1. Controls showed significantly higher normalized Chao1 diversity than did multiple sclerosis patients.

cDNA libraries for TCR beta contained unique molecular identifiers. T cells numbering about 1 to 11 million yielded roughly 0.5 million cDNA molecules. Each CDR3 protein is one row after TCRdb ran MiXCR on the PCR reads. This table has about 680,000 distinct CDR3 sequences, 55% to 60% appearing once. Details on this clonotype: What it binds is not known.

This CDR3 contains 16 residues. The V gene lost 2 bases and the J gene lost 2 bases, with 14 bases spanning the gap. Germline values: CDR1 SGHRS, CDR2 YFSETQ. The sequence derives from a girl under 10 years old with multiple sclerosis. Sample: blood. The chain recombines TRBV5-1 with TRBJ2-1; tentatively, D is TRBD2 (5 bases). The CDR3 spells CASSFGRESPYNEQFF. CDR3 coding DNA: TGCGCCAGCAGCTTCGGAAGGGAGTCCCCCTACAATGAGCAGTTCTTC.